The clone carrying this TCR beta chain was seen a few times. The antigen is undetermined. The library was made from cDNA and included unique molecular identifiers. The yield from roughly 1 to 10 million T cells was roughly 500,000 cDNA molecules in total. TCRdb independently ran MiXCR on the PCR reads; one entry per CDR3 protein. There are approximately 730,000 distinct CDR3 sequences in the sample; 25% to 30% occur only once, and about 0.5% lies in the top ten. These data come from a study of post-analysis software for immune sequencing data. About the study: Recorded subtypes: relapsing-remitting, secondary progressive, progressive-relapsing; some patients unannotated. Study outcomes and limitations: Relative to controls, patients had 5 or 6 TRBV segments at higher frequency, with TRBV5-6, TRBV5-1 and TRBV20-1 among these. Samples made in the same batch grouped tightly together by F measure. Controls had significantly higher normalized Chao1 diversity than multiple sclerosis patients.

The length of the CDR3 is 14 residues. CDR1 is MDHEN and CDR2 is SYDVKM in the germline V gene. Input material: blood. This chain joins TRBV28 and TRBJ2-1; D perhaps matches TRBD2 (6 bases). TRBJ2-7 matches the DNA end more closely, so the J call is doubtful. This receptor was identified in a girl aged 10-17 years with multiple sclerosis. The CDR3 DNA follows: TGTGCCAGCAGTTTTGGTACTAGCTACAATGAGCAGTACTTC. Protein sequence: CASSFGTSYNEQYF.